This T cell receptor (beta chain) was recovered during a study of blood T cell repertoires in COVID-19. This clone showed up just once. Using immunoSEQ multiplex PCR, the repertoire was profiled, and TCRdb retains in-frame clones only, with some absent. Among about 75,000 clones listed, roughly 90% were seen once. The CDR3 extends over 15 amino acids. The J segment lost 8 bases and the V segment lost 2 bases, leaving 6 bases of the junction unmatched. From germline, CDR1 is MDHEN and CDR2 SYDVKM. Sequenced material: peripheral blood. V gene TRBV28 combines with J gene TRBJ2-1; TRBD2 matches at 10 bases. This receptor was identified in a human donor in a cohort sampled during active COVID-19. The CDR3, as DNA: TGTGCCAGCAGTTTACCGGGACTAGCGACCGATGAGCAGTTCTTC. Translating gives CASSLPGLATDEQFF.